The 17 T cell receptor beta chains below were found in one sample sequenced in a study of T cell responses to AZD1222 COVID-19 vaccine. TCRdb's copy holds only in-frame clones and misses some; the assay was immunoSEQ multiplex PCR. The sample shows about 160,000 clones, under 95% of them seen only once. Source: peripheral blood, taken 28 days after the second AZD1222 dose. These receptors were obtained from an adult who received the AZD1222 COVID-19 vaccine.

The chain employs TRBV7-3 and TRBJ2-7; D uncertain. V lost 0 bases and J 6 bases, leaving 15 bases between the germline ends. This CDR3 comprises 15 residues. Germline assignment: CDR1 SGHTA and CDR2 FQGTGA. CDR3 sequence reads: CASSLTSNQDPEQYF. CDR3 DNA: TGTGCCAGCAGCTTAACGTCCAACCAAGACCCCGAGCAGTACTTC.

The chain couples TRBV6-6 to TRBJ2-7, with D perhaps matching TRBD1 (5 bases). Trimming cost V 7 bases and J 4 bases, with 20 bases left between them. Germline CDR1 reads MNHNY; CDR2 reads SVGAGI (reference sequence). The CDR3 runs to 15 residues. CDR3 nucleotides: TGTGCCAGCACCTTCTGGGCAGGGTTTAATTACGAGCAGTACTTC. It is translated as CASTFWAGFNYEQYF.

The CDR3 DNA is TGTGCCATCAGTCAGGACAGGGGAACACACGGCTACACCTTC. Protein product: CAISQDRGTHGYTF. V gene TRBV10-3 combines with J gene TRBJ1-2, with 9 bases that match TRBD1. V lost 5 bases to trimming and J lost 8 bases; unmatched junction nucleotides: 9. CDR3 length equals 14 residues. Germline values: CDR1 ENHRY, CDR2 SYGVKD.

This clone has only a few counts. This CDR3 is CASSIDTSQFMNTEAFF. The CDR3 bases are TGTGCCAGTAGTATCGACACCTCACAGTTCATGAACACTGAAGCTTTCTTT. The chain couples TRBV19 to TRBJ1-1; D gene ambiguous. CDR1 is LNHDA, CDR2 SQIVND, per germline (reference sequence). This CDR3 has 17 amino acids. Trimming took 3 bases from V and 0 from J, leaving 17 bases between them.

This sequence joins TRBV5-8 and TRBJ1-1; TRBD1 is a possible D gene (6 bases). In germline, CDR1 is SGHTS, CDR2 YDEGEE. Deletions cut 0 bases from V and 3 bases from J, with 9 bases between. This CDR3 has 14 amino acids. This CDR3 reads CASSLGGGDTEAFF. The CDR3 DNA is TGTGCCAGCAGCTTGGGAGGGGGTGACACTGAAGCTTTCTTT. Complete variable domain (other parts from reference TRBV5-8 and TRBJ1-1): EAGVTQSPTHLIKTRGQQATLRCSPISGHTSVYWYQQALGLGLQFLLWYDEGEERNRGNFPPRFSGRQFPNYSSELNVNALELEDSALYLCASSLGGGDTEAFFGQGTRLTVV.

The V gene is TRBV5-1, the J gene TRBJ1-3; D uncertain. The CDR3 loop spans 15 amino acids. The V end lost 4 bases, the J end lost 0 bases, and 11 bases lay between the germline ends. Germline CDR1 reads SGHRS; CDR2 reads YFSETQ. DNA of the CDR3: TGCGCCAGCAGCCCCGACATGAGCTCTGGAAACACCATATATTTT. Amino acid sequence: CASSPDMSSGNTIYF.

This rearrangement joins TRBV3-1 (or the pseudogene TRBV3-2) to TRBJ1-2; 7 positions match TRBD1. Germline assignment: CDR1 LGHDT and CDR2 YNNKEL (reference sequence). CDR3 length: 14 amino acids. The J segment lost 8 bases and the V segment lost 4 bases, leaving 10 bases of the junction unmatched. DNA for the CDR3: TGTGCCAGCAGCCCTATTCCCGGGACAGAGGGCTACACCTTC. Translated: CASSPIPGTEGYTF.

The V call is TRBV3-1 (or the pseudogene TRBV3-2), the J call TRBJ1-1; D gene ambiguous. The CDR3 loop spans 13 amino acids. Per germline, CDR1 LGHDT and CDR2 YNNKEL (reference sequence). V dropped 6 bases and J dropped 7 bases, with 15 bases sitting between them. CDR3 DNA: TGTGCCAGCAGTCCGGACGGATTACGTGAAGCTTTCTTT. This sequence encodes CASSPDGLREAFF.

The V and J genes are TRBV6-6 and TRBJ2-3; D gene uncertain. Germline CDR1 and CDR2: MNHNY and SVGAGI (reference sequence). Trimming shortened V by 4 bases and J by 4 bases, and 3 bases separated the two germline ends. CDR3 length equals 11 residues. The CDR3 loop is CASSLADTQYF. Written as DNA, the CDR3 is TGTGCCAGCAGTTTAGCAGATACGCAGTATTTT.

A word on this clone: At the DNA level, this CDR3 is encoded by other sequences in the same sample as well. J is TRBJ1-2 and V is TRBV19, with D maybe TRBD1 (5 bases). V lost 3 bases and J lost 3, with 8 bases in between. The germline CDR1 and CDR2 sequences are LNHDA and SQIVND (reference sequence). The CDR3 contains 13 residues. The CDR3 nucleotides read TGTGCCAGTAGTATCGGGGGGGACTATGGCTACACCTTC. Protein product: CASSIGGDYGYTF.

The V gene is TRBV7-9, the J gene TRBJ1-4; D perhaps matches TRBD1 (5 bases). This CDR3 has 13 amino acids. The germline V gene has CDR1 SEHNR and CDR2 FQNEAQ (reference sequence). Trimming stripped 4 bases from V and 8 bases from J, with 11 bases between. CDR3 coding DNA: TGTGCCAGCAGCTGGGGGAATCGGGAAAAACTGTTTTTT. It is translated as CASSWGNREKLFF.

CDR3 nucleotides: TGTGCCAGCTCACCACGAGGCAGGGGCAATCAGCCCCAGCATTTT. This translates into CASSPRGRGNQPQHF. This rearrangement joins TRBV18 to TRBJ1-5; D possibly corresponds to TRBD1 (5 bases). The CDR3 contains 15 residues. Germline V CDR1 and CDR2: KGHSH, LQKENI. With 1 base removed from V and 2 bases from J, the gap between germline ends came to 9 bases. The full variable domain, with the rest looked up from reference TRBV18 and TRBJ1-5, is NAGVMQNPRHLVRRRGQEARLRCSPMKGHSHVYWYRQLPEEGLKFMVYLQKENIIDESGMPKERFSAEFPKEGPSILRIQQVVRGDSAAYFCASSPRGRGNQPQHFGDGTRLSIL.

The chain links TRBV29-1 to TRBJ1-1; TRBD1 might be the D (5 bases). V lost 2 bases and J lost 4, with 14 bases in between. CDR3 length: 14 amino acids. Germline CDR1 reads SQVTM; CDR2 reads ANQGSEA. This chain's CDR3 is CSVERGGWATEAFF. The CDR3 DNA reads as TGCAGCGTTGAACGGGGGGGTTGGGCCACTGAAGCTTTCTTT.

The chain is built from TRBV2 and TRBJ1-4; 7 bases are a match to TRBD1. The CDR3 runs 14 residues. CDR1 is SNHLY and CDR2 is FYNNEI in the germline V gene. J lost 8 bases, V lost 7 bases, and 10 bases had no gene match. The CDR3 DNA is TGTGCCAGCAACGACAGGGTACGGAACGAAAAACTGTTTTTT. Residues: CASNDRVRNEKLFF.

This clone appeared a single time. The chain couples TRBV4-1 to TRBJ2-1; 10 positions match TRBD1. The CDR3 totals 17 residues. V lost 4 bases, J lost 7 bases, and 13 bases stayed unmatched. Germline V lookup: CDR1 MGHRA, CDR2 YSYEKL. The CDR3 DNA follows: TGCGCCAGCAGCCGAGTTTTTGGGACAGGGGTTGCGAATGAGCAGTTCTTC. Translation: CASSRVFGTGVANEQFF.

The V call is TRBV5-1, the J call TRBJ1-4; TRBD1 matches at 9 bases. Germline CDR1 is SGHRS and CDR2 is YFSETQ. CDR3 length equals 16 residues. J gave up 8 bases and V 6 bases, and 14 bases lay outside the gene matches. The DNA for the CDR3 is TGCGCCAGCACCACCCAGCCGGGACAGGGTAGAGAAAAACTGTTTTTT. Its protein is CASTTQPGQGREKLFF.

The chain has TRBV7-8 and TRBJ1-5, with D hard to call. The CDR3 extends over 16 amino acids. Germline V CDR1 and CDR2: SGHVS, FQNEAQ. V was clipped by 5 bases and J by 4 bases, with 18 bases between them. CDR3: CASSPRAGIVNQPQHF. CDR3 nucleotides: TGTGCCAGCAGCCCTCGAGCGGGGATTGTGAATCAGCCCCAGCATTTT.